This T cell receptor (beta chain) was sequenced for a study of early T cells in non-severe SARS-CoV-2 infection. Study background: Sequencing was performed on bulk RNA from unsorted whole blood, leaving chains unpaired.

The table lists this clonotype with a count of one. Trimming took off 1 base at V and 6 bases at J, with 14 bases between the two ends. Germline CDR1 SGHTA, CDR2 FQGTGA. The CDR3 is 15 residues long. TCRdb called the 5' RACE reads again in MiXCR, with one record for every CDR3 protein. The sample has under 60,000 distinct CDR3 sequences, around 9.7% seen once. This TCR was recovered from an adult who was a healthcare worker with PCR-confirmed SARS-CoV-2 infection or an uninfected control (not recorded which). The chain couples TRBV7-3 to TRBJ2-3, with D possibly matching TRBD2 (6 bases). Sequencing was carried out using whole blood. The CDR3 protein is CASSLSGGSADTQYF. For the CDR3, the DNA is TGTGCCAGCAGCTTAAGTGGGGGGTCAGCCGATACGCAGTATTTT.